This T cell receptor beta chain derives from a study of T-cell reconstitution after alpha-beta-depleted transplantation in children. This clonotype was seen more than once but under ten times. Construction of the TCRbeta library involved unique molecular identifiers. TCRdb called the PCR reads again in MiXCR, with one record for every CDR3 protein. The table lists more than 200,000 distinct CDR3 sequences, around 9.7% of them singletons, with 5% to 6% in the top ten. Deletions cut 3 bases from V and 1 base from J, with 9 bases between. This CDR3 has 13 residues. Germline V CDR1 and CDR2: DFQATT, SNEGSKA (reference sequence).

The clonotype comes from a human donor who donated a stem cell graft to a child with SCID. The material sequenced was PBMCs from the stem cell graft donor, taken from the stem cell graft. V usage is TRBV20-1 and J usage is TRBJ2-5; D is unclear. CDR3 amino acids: CSASTLAQETQYF. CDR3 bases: TGCAGTGCTAGTACCCTCGCCCAAGAGACCCAGTACTTC.